Listed below are T cell receptor beta chains from one sample, sequenced in a study of shared clonotypes between healthy human individuals. Sequencing was performed with immunoSEQ multiplex PCR; in TCRdb, only in-frame clones are kept and a portion is missing. Altogether 780,000 or so clones are present, about two thirds being singletons, with the ten largest covering about 1.8%. Sequencing was performed on memory CD4+ T cells sorted from blood. These receptors all come from a young woman in good health. Each CDR3 is given with its conserved first and last residue. Fields, in order: clone size, V gene, D gene, J gene, CDR3 protein, CDR3 DNA. A D gene is named only where the DNA matches it firmly. Part of the rows lack a size; the others show once, few, many or a class for expanded clones.

>.|TRBV6-1|TRBD2|TRBJ2-1
CASGGTSGTDEQFF
TGTGCCAGCGGTGGGACTAGCGGGACCGATGAGCAGTTCTTC
>few|TRBV7-2|.|TRBJ1-5
CASSLAPTGSNQPQHF
TGTGCCAGCAGCTTAGCCCCGACAGGTAGCAATCAGCCCCAGCATTTT
>.|TRBV7-2|.|TRBJ2-7
CASSGTGNEQYF
TGTGCCAGCAGCGGTACAGGGAACGAGCAGTACTTC
>.|TRBV28|.|TRBJ2-1
CASSLGTVSGVGEQFF
TGTGCCAGCAGTTTAGGTACCGTCTCGGGTGTTGGTGAGCAGTTCTTC
>.|TRBV4-2|.|TRBJ1-1
CASSQDRDGRAFF
TGTGCCAGCAGCCAAGATCGGGACGGTCGAGCTTTCTTT
>.|TRBV11-2|TRBD1|TRBJ2-5
CASSSTGIETQYF
TGTGCCAGCAGCTCGACAGGGATAGAGACCCAGTACTTC
>many|TRBV5-1|TRBD1|TRBJ2-7
CASAPGTGLLEQYF
TGCGCCAGCGCCCCCGGGACAGGCCTCCTGGAGCAGTACTTC
>.|TRBV11-2|.|TRBJ2-3
CASSPRQFTDTQYF
TGTGCCAGCAGCCCTAGACAGTTCACAGATACGCAGTATTTT
>.|TRBV4-1|TRBD1|TRBJ2-2
CASSQGLRGLKDTGELFF
TGCGCCAGCAGCCAAGGTCTCAGGGGGTTAAAGGACACCGGGGAGCTGTTTTTT
>.|TRBV5-1|.|TRBJ2-3
CASSLVASAGPDTQYF
TGCGCCAGCAGCTTGGTGGCCAGTGCGGGCCCGGATACGCAGTATTTT
>.|TRBV27|TRBD1|TRBJ2-5
CASSRGKDRAQYF
TGTGCCAGCAGTCGGGGCAAGGACAGGGCCCAGTACTTC
>.|TRBV11-2|.|TRBJ2-2
CASSLVRAENTGELFF
TGTGCCAGCAGCTTAGTCCGGGCGGAGAACACCGGGGAGCTGTTTTTT
>.|TRBV28|TRBD2|TRBJ2-5
CASSLYQGLAGKTQYF
TGTGCCAGCAGTTTATATCAGGGGCTAGCGGGGAAGACCCAGTACTTC
>.|TRBV6-1|.|TRBJ2-7
CASSEGTRLSEQYF
TGTGCCAGCAGTGAGGGGACAAGGCTCTCCGAGCAGTACTTC
>.|TRBV7-9|TRBD1|TRBJ1-5
CASSSGQGAHQPQHF
TGTGCCAGCAGCTCGGGACAGGGGGCCCATCAGCCCCAGCATTTT